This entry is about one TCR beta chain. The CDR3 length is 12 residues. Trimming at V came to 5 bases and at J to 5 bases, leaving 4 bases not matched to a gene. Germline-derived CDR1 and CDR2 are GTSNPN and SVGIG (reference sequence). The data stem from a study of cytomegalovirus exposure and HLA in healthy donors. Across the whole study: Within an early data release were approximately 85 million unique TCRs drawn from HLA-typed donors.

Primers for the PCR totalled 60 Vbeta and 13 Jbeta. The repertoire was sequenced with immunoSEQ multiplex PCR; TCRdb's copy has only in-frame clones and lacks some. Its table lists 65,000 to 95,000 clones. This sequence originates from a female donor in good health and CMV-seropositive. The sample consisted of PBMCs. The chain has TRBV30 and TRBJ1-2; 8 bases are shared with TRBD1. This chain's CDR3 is CAWRQGQYGYTF. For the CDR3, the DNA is TGTGCCTGGCGACAGGGGCAGTATGGCTACACCTTC. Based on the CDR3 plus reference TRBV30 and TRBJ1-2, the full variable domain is SQTIHQWPATLVQPVGSPLSLECTVEGTSNPNLYWYRQAAGRGLQLLFYSVGIGQISSEVPQNLSASRPQDRQFILSSKKLLLSDSGFYLCAWRQGQYGYTFGSGTRLTVV.